The 10 T cell receptor beta chains in this list originate from one sample, sequenced in a study of cytomegalovirus exposure and HLA in healthy donors. Profiling relied on immunoSEQ multiplex PCR, and the TCRdb table lists in-frame clones only, not all of them. The sample has some 140,000 clones; about 82% are singletons. Source material: PBMCs. The source is a human donor in good health.

This chain's CDR3 is CASSPALDSGELFF. CDR3 in DNA: TGTGCCAGCTCCCCCGCCTTGGACAGCGGGGAGCTGTTTTTT. The chain employs TRBV18 and TRBJ2-2, with TRBD1 as a possible D gene (6 bases). The CDR3 is 14 residues long. V was trimmed by 6 bases and J by 7 bases, leaving 15 bases between them. The germline gives CDR1 KGHSH, CDR2 LQKENI. The entire variable domain, with the rest obtained from reference TRBV18 and TRBJ2-2, is as follows: NAGVMQNPRHLVRRRGQEARLRCSPMKGHSHVYWYRQLPEEGLKFMVYLQKENIIDESGMPKERFSAEFPKEGPSILRIQQVVRGDSAAYFCASSPALDSGELFFGEGSRLTVL.

The genes are TRBV6-6 and TRBJ2-7; 7 bases fit TRBD1. Germline V gives CDR1 MNHNY, CDR2 SVGAGI (reference sequence). V trimming: 0 bases; J trimming: 2 bases; junction bases outside the gene matches: 4. CDR3 length: 15 residues. Here the CDR3 DNA reads TGTGCCAGCAGTTACTCCGGGACAGAGCCCTACGAGCAGTACTTC. This gives the protein CASSYSGTEPYEQYF.

The chain is built from TRBV9 and TRBJ2-2; 10 bases match TRBD1. Losses at the gene ends were 4 bases for V and 6 bases for J; bases not matched to a gene: 9. The length of the CDR3 is 16 residues. In germline, CDR1 is SGDLS, CDR2 YYNGEE. In DNA, the CDR3 is TGTGCCAGCAGCCTTCGGGACAGGGGAGTCGCCGGGGAGCTGTTTTTT. Residues: CASSLRDRGVAGELFF.

This chain uses TRBV6-1 with TRBJ2-5, with 10 bases lining up with TRBD1. The length of the CDR3 is 13 residues. Germline V lookup: CDR1 MNHNS, CDR2 SASEGT. With V trimmed by 6 bases and J by 5 bases, 3 bases remained unmatched. CDR3 sequence: CASSGTGAETQYF. The CDR3 DNA follows: TGTGCCAGCAGCGGGACAGGGGCGGAGACCCAGTACTTC.

The chain recombines TRBV9 with TRBJ1-1; possibly TRBD1 for D (5 bases). Germline CDR1 SGDLS, CDR2 YYNGEE. Trimming pared 5 bases from V and 8 bases from J, leaving 19 bases between. This CDR3 region has 14 residues. This chain's CDR3 is CASSAEGEPSEAFF. The DNA for the CDR3 is TGTGCCAGCAGTGCCGAAGGGGAACCATCCGAAGCTTTCTTT. Complete variable domain (other parts from reference TRBV9 and TRBJ1-1): DSGVTQTPKHLITATGQRVTLRCSPRSGDLSVYWYQQSLDQGLQFLIQYYNGEERAKGNILERFSAQQFPDLHSELNLSSLELGDSALYFCASSAEGEPSEAFFGQGTRLTVV.

This rearrangement joins TRBV11-2 to TRBJ1-1; D gene ambiguous. Germline lookup yields CDR1 SGHAT and CDR2 FQNNGV. Trimming stripped 3 bases from V and 4 bases from J, with 12 bases between. The CDR3 has 14 amino acids. CDR3 coding DNA: TGTGCCAGCAGCTTTGTTCAGGTCCCCACTGAAGCTTTCTTT. Translating it yields CASSFVQVPTEAFF.

The chain combines TRBV18 with TRBJ1-3, with no clear D. The germline CDR1 and CDR2 sequences are KGHSH and LQKENI. The CDR3 sequence is 15 residues long. V lost 4 bases and J lost 0, with 10 bases in between. As DNA, the CDR3 is TGTGCCAGCTCACAAGAGACAAGCTCTGGAAACACCATATATTTT. Protein sequence: CASSQETSSGNTIYF.

The J gene is TRBJ1-1, the V gene TRBV4-1; D may be TRBD1 (5 bases). Germline V gene data show CDR1 as MGHRA and CDR2 as YSYEKL. The germline V and J ends were trimmed by 1 base and 1 base, with 7 bases remaining between them. CDR3 size: 14 residues. The CDR3 protein is CASSQGTPNTEAFF. The CDR3 DNA sequence: TGCGCCAGCAGCCAAGGGACACCGAACACTGAAGCTTTCTTT.

Regarding this clone: Different DNA sequences within this sample yield the same CDR3. The V call is TRBV18, the J call TRBJ1-1, with D maybe TRBD1 (5 bases). V shed 2 bases and J shed 0 bases, with 10 bases lying between them. The CDR3 spans 15 residues. The germline CDR1 and CDR2 sequences are KGHSH and LQKENI. CDR3 bases: TGTGCCAGCTCACCATCCAGGGATATGAACACTGAAGCTTTCTTT. This codes for CASSPSRDMNTEAFF.

The chain joins TRBV1 to TRBJ2-1; the table's D call, TRBD1, has no DNA check behind it. TRBV1 is termed a pseudogene. The CDR3 length is 15 residues. CDR3 sequence: CASQAAPTPYNEQFF. DNA of the CDR3: TGCGCGTCGCAGGCAGCCCCTACTCCCTACAATGAGCAGTTCTTC.